This TCR beta chain was sequenced in a study of graft-versus-host responses after intestinal transplantation. Background on the study: Transplantation in recipients was multivisceral, liver-intestinal, or isolated intestinal. The whole recipient group had anti-thymocyte globulin induction followed by tacrolimus and steroids for around three years. Overall study results and limits: Graft-versus-host to host-versus-graft clonal ratios in allografts were high in patients with graft-donor T cell macrochimerism.

V shed 0 bases and J 3 bases; nucleotides not matched to a gene: 15. This CDR3 comprises 19 residues. Germline CDR1 and CDR2: SGHDT and YYEEEE. About this clone: Its antigen is as yet unknown.

Only in-frame clones appear in the TCRdb table, and some are missing; sequencing was by immunoSEQ multiplex PCR. This table has about 15,000 clones, around three quarters appearing once. From the graft tissue, intraepithelial and lamina propria lymphocytes were released through processing. The clonotype originates from a human patient who received an intestinal transplant, so some T cells may come from the graft donor. The chain joins TRBV5-6 to TRBJ1-2; TRBD1 aligns across 9 bases. The source material was ileum tissue, sampled about 430 days after intestinal transplant. CDR3 sequence: CASSLDEPGQGPLDYGYTF. CDR3 bases: TGTGCCAGCAGCTTGGATGAACCGGGACAGGGACCTCTCGACTATGGCTACACCTTC.